This TCR beta chain comes out of a study of blood T cell repertoires in COVID-19. Study-wide background: Acute and convalescent COVID-19 samples came from the United States, Italy and Spain. PBMCs, B-cell-depleted T cells, or T cells provided the cDNA or gDNA that made up the material.

Measured with immunoSEQ multiplex PCR; TCRdb has only the in-frame clones, and not every one. The sample lists about 270,000 clones, roughly 79% occurring once. Per the germline V gene, CDR1 is MGHRA and CDR2 is YSYEKL. There are 16 residues in the CDR3. V dropped 1 base and J dropped 0 bases, with 10 bases sitting between them. This sequence was found in a woman aged 55-69 years with active or convalescent COVID-19. Input material: peripheral blood. The genes are TRBV4-1 and TRBJ1-3, with D unresolved. CDR3 sequence reads: CASSQAQSFSGNTIYF. The CDR3 region has the DNA TGCGCCAGCAGCCAAGCACAGTCCTTCTCTGGAAACACCATATATTTT.